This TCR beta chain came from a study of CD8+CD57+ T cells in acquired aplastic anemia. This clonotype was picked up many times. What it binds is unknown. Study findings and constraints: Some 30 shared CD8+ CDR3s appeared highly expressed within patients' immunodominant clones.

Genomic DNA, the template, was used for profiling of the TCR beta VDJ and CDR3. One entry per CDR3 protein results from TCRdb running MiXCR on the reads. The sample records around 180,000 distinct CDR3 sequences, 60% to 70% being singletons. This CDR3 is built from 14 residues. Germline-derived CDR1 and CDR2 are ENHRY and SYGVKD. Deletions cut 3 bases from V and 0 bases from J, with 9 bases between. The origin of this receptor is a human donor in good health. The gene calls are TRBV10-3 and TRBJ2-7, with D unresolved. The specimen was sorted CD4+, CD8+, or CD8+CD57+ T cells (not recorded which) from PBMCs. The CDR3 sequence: CAISDSDRSYEQYF. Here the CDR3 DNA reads TGTGCCATCAGTGACTCGGACCGCTCCTACGAGCAGTACTTC.